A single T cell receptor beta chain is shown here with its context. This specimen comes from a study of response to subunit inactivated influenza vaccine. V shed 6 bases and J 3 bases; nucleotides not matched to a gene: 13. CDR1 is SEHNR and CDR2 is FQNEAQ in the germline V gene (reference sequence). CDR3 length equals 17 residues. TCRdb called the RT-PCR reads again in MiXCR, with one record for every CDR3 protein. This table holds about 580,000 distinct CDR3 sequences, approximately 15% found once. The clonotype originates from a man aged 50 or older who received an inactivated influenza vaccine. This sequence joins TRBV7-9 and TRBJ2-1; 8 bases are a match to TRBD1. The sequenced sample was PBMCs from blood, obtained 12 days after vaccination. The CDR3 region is CASSSTRGDRYYNEQFF. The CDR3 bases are TGTGCCAGCAGTTCCACGAGGGGGGACAGGTACTACAATGAGCAGTTCTTC.